The present T cell receptor (beta chain) was sequenced within a study of identical twins. One entry per CDR3 protein results from TCRdb running MiXCR on the 5' RACE reads. The sample yields a few hundred thousand distinct CDR3 sequences, roughly 20% seen once. The germline CDR1 and CDR2 sequences are SGHDT and YYEEEE. The V end was cut by 2 bases, the J end by 4 bases, with 15 bases between. The CDR3 has 15 amino acids. The receptor comes from a man in his fifties in good health. Sequencing was done on a sample of naive T cells sorted from blood. The V call is TRBV5-6, the J call TRBJ2-5; unclear D gene. CDR3 bases: TGTGCCAGCAGCTTCGGCGATAGGGTTGGAGAGACCCAGTACTTC. This sequence encodes CASSFGDRVGETQYF.